The clone carrying this T cell receptor (beta chain) was counted between two and nine times. These data come from a study of T cell responses to AZD1222 COVID-19 vaccine. TCRdb's table, derived via immunoSEQ multiplex PCR, lists solely in-frame clones and lacks some. The table has under 200,000 clones, roughly nine tenths seen once. The sequencing here drew on peripheral blood, taken on day 0 of MenACWY control vaccination. This receptor was taken from an adult in good health.

The CDR3 loop is CASSLGGRGEAFF. As DNA, the CDR3 is TGTGCCAGCTCACTCGGAGGGCGAGGTGAAGCTTTCTTT. The chain combines TRBV18 with TRBJ1-1; D not resolved. CDR3 size: 13 residues. V was pared by 4 bases and J by 7 bases, with 13 bases between. Germline V gene sequence: CDR1 KGHSH, CDR2 LQKENI.